This TCR beta chain was captured in a study of T cells in Graves' hyperthyroidism and ophthalmopathy. Notes on the study in general: Stable hyperthyroidism was separated from ophthalmopathy by a model based on 13 V-J features.

RNA transcripts provided the source from which TCR beta CDR3 regions were amplified. An initial round of RT-PCR targeting the TCR CDR3 relied on the HTBI primer set. TCRdb independently ran MiXCR on the multiplex PCR reads; one entry per CDR3 protein. The repertoire holds 500,000 to 800,000 distinct CDR3 sequences, with nearly 45% as singletons. The diagnostic basis comprised clinical symptoms, serum thyroxine and TRAb, thyroid ultrasound and orbital computed tomography. Per germline, CDR1 SGDLS and CDR2 YYNGEE. CDR3 length: 14 residues. This clonotype was observed once. Antigen: not known. The junction differs from germline at one of its ends, possibly a read error.

This chain links TRBV9 with TRBJ1-1; no reliable D call. This TCR was recovered from an adult man with Graves' disease, either hyperthyroidism or ophthalmopathy (not recorded which). The specimen sequenced was peripheral blood or thyroid tissue (not recorded which). DNA of the CDR3: TGTGCCAGCAGCGTAGAGTTGGACGACACTAAAGCTTTCTTT. This encodes CASSVELDDTKAFF.